This TCR beta chain was sequenced for a study of blood T cell repertoires in COVID-19 (TCRdb year 2020). Notes on the research overall: Collaborator samples came from the United States, Italy and Spain and covered acute and convalescent phases of COVID-19. Subjects who had been exposed to COVID-19, were actively infected with it, or had recovered from it provided the deeply sampled blood TCRbeta repertoires that made up the dataset. The samples were drawn from two sources: the first 160 participants of the ongoing ImmuneRACE study, and fewer than 1,500 subjects contributed by 6 global collaborators. Where HLA class I and class II types were available, the types were taken from metadata supplied by the sample provider, not from assay-based typing. The repertoires were released in a freely available public database intended as a resource for research on the immune response to SARS-CoV-2. The material from the prospective study consisted of cDNA or gDNA derived from T cells, B-cell-depleted T cells, or PBMCs. The sample metadata nearly always contained a de-identified subject ID, COVID-19 status, age in years and sex.

TCRbeta CDR3 regions were amplified from genomic DNA by means of the immunoSEQ Assay, a bias-controlled multiplex PCR. The authors processed their data as follows. The number of nucleated cells in each sample was estimated from the amplification of reference gene primers within the assay. To quantify the absolute abundance of each unique TCRbeta CDR3 rearrangement, sequence reads were collapsed and filtered. For each sample, productive Simpson clonality was calculated as the square root of Simpson's diversity index over productive rearrangements. TCRdb holds this immuneACCESS table with in-frame rearrangements only. Some clones are missing; in checked studies, unresolved V genes explain under half, and the rest has no known cause. That table gives V, J and clone size, and the DNA gave D and trimming. The sample table lists over 200,000 clones, 85% to 90% of them with a count of one. The leading ten clones occupy roughly 2.6% of the sample.

Overall study outcomes, separate from this receptor: Clinical and demographic metadata were provided uncurated, with the amount varying by source and participant.

Remarks on this clone: Its specific antigen is unknown. Per-nucleotide qualities are absent, and no much larger clonotype sits a single base away.

CDR1 and CDR2 were assigned from the germline V gene (reference sequence) as LNHDA and SQIVND. From V the trimming removes 4 bases and from J it removes 6 bases, while the gene matches leave 5 bases of the junction unaccounted for. The CDR3 measures 13 amino acids from cysteine to phenylalanine. Only the CDR3 portion is preserved as DNA: 39 bases, with reading frame beginning at the first base. Whole blood was collected in K2EDTA tubes by collaborating institutions according to the institutions' own protocols. For TCRbeta analysis, collaborators shipped samples in one of three forms: frozen whole blood, isolated PBMCs, or DNA extracted from either of those sample types.

The sample comprised peripheral blood. In this chain, TRBV19 is recombined with TRBJ2-7; 8 central bases correspond to TRBD1. The clonotype originates from a woman aged 60-75 years with acute or convalescent COVID-19. For the CDR3, the sequence is CASSTDRVREQYF. The nucleotide sequence is given as TGTGCCAGTAGTACGGACAGGGTTCGCGAGCAGTACTTC.